The 20 T cell receptor beta chains below were found in one sample sequenced in a study of radiation and T cells in renal cell carcinoma. Assay used: immunoSEQ multiplex PCR; TCRdb lists only in-frame clones, some missing. The sample lists about 58,000 clones; just over 75% were seen once. Time point reported: blood 2 weeks post-SBRT. Treatment in this sample: 15 Gy SBRT to primary tumor, nephrectomy 4 weeks later. The sample in question was blood, obtained from a patient whose treatment included radiotherapy and nephrectomy. The origin of the receptors is a man in his 60s with renal cell carcinoma.

This chain joins TRBV7-9 and TRBJ1-1; tentative D call: TRBD1 (6 bases). Germline V lookup: CDR1 SEHNR, CDR2 FQNEAQ (reference sequence). The CDR3 spans 17 residues. V gave up 4 bases and J gave up 3 bases, with 21 bases separating them. This chain's CDR3 is CASSSDYGPGADTEAFF. In nucleotides, the CDR3 is TGTGCCAGCAGCTCCGATTATGGCCCAGGGGCGGACACTGAAGCTTTCTTT. The full variable domain, rest sourced from reference TRBV7-9 and TRBJ1-1, is DTGVSQNPRHKITKRGQNVTFRCDPISEHNRLYWYRQTLGQGPEFLTYFQNEAQLEKSRLLSDRFSAERPKGSFSTLEIQRTEQGDSAMYLCASSSDYGPGADTEAFFGQGTRLTVV.

The chain employs TRBV6-1 and TRBJ2-3, with D possibly being TRBD1 (5 bases). In germline, CDR1 is MNHNS, CDR2 SASEGT. CDR3 length equals 15 residues. Trimming cost V 2 bases and J 1 base, with 10 bases left between them. The CDR3: CASSENLGGTDTQYF. In DNA form, the CDR3 reads TGTGCCAGCAGTGAAAACTTAGGGGGCACAGATACGCAGTATTTT.

The rearrangement links TRBV2 to TRBJ2-4; maybe TRBD1 (6 bases). The V and J ends lost 5 bases and 1 base respectively, with 18 bases between them. The germline V gene has CDR1 SNHLY and CDR2 FYNNEI. The CDR3 length is 17 residues. The CDR3 region has the DNA TGTGCCAGCAGTCCTGGACAGATCAGGGGCGCCAAAAACATTCAGTACTTC. It specifies CASSPGQIRGAKNIQYF.

The CDR3 coding sequence is TGTGCCAGCAGTTACACAGGGTTCCAAGAGACCCAGTACTTC. Protein sequence: CASSYTGFQETQYF. The chain is built from TRBV6-5 and TRBJ2-5, with D possibly matching TRBD1 (6 bases). The CDR3 spans 14 residues. Germline V gene sequence: CDR1 MNHEY, CDR2 SVGAGI. Trimming left V 2 bases short and J 1 base short, with 8 bases between.

V and J are TRBV2 and TRBJ2-5, with D possibly being TRBD2 (6 bases). This CDR3 spans 13 amino acids. Germline lookup yields CDR1 SNHLY and CDR2 FYNNEI. V was cut by 3 bases and J by 2 bases, with 7 bases left in between. CDR3 in DNA: TGTGCCAGCAGTGACCGGGGGCAAGAGACCCAGTACTTC. This translates into CASSDRGQETQYF.

The J gene is TRBJ2-2, the V gene TRBV2; D ambiguous. The CDR3 runs 14 residues. Trimming took 8 bases from V and 3 from J, leaving 13 bases between them. CDR1 and CDR2 (germline): SNHLY, FYNNEI. CDR3 DNA: TGTGCCAGCCCCTCCGACAAGGACACCGGGGAGCTGTTTTTT. Encoded protein: CASPSDKDTGELFF. The full variable domain, its missing parts supplied by reference TRBV2 and TRBJ2-2, is EPEVTQTPSHQVTQMGQEVILRCVPISNHLYFYWYRQILGQKVEFLVSFYNNEISEKSEIFDDQFSVERPDGSNFTLKIRSTKLEDSAMYFCASPSDKDTGELFFGEGSRLTVL.

The chain carries TRBV7-2 and TRBJ2-3; D not resolved. CDR3 size: 12 residues. Trimming cost V 5 bases and J 2 bases, with 5 bases left between them. The germline V gene encodes CDR1 SGHTA and CDR2 FQGNSA. CDR3 residues: CASSPPTDTQYF. CDR3 sequence (DNA): TGTGCCAGCAGCCCCCCCACAGATACGCAGTATTTT. Drawing the rest from reference TRBV7-2 and TRBJ2-3, the complete variable domain is GAGVSQSPSNKVTEKGKDVELRCDPISGHTALYWYRQSLGQGLEFLIYFQGNSAPDKSGLPSDRFSAERTGGSVSTLTIQRTQQEDSAVYLCASSPPTDTQYFGPGTRLTVL.

This clone was detected a few times. The chain links TRBV14 to TRBJ1-1, with unresolved D. CDR1 is SGHDN, CDR2 FVKESK, per germline. Between the trimmed V and J ends, which lost 0 bases and 11 bases, there was a span of 13 bases. The CDR3 loop spans 13 amino acids. CDR3: CASSQEGETSAFF. The CDR3 DNA follows: TGTGCCAGCAGCCAAGAAGGCGAAACCAGCGCTTTCTTT.

The rearrangement uses TRBV6-1 and TRBJ2-7; D not resolved. V lost 1 base, J lost 0 bases, and 10 bases lay in between. The CDR3 totals 15 residues. Germline CDR1 and CDR2: MNHNS and SASEGT. DNA of the CDR3: TGTGCCAGCAGTGAAGAATATCATCCCTCCTACGAGCAGTACGTC. Amino acid sequence: CASSEEYHPSYEQYV.

The V call is TRBV5-6, the J call TRBJ1-4, with a weak D call TRBD1 (6 bases). Germline loops: CDR1 SGHDT, CDR2 YYEEEE. V shed 4 bases and J shed 4 bases, with 11 bases lying between them. CDR3 length: 14 residues. The CDR3 loop reads CASSLDRLNEKLFF. The CDR3 DNA follows: TGTGCCAGCAGCCTGGACAGACTTAATGAAAAACTGTTTTTT.

The chain carries TRBV5-1 and TRBJ2-5; D remains unclear. The V gene's germline CDR1 is SGHRS and CDR2 YFSETQ. The CDR3 runs 14 residues. Trimming shortened V by 0 bases and J by 1 base, and 7 bases separated the two germline ends. CDR3 amino acids: CASSLVGSQETQYF. CDR3 sequence (DNA): TGCGCCAGCAGCTTGGTGGGTTCCCAAGAGACCCAGTACTTC.

This chain links TRBV11-2 with TRBJ1-1; D is ambiguous. CDR3 length equals 15 residues. The V gene lost 0 bases and the J gene lost 0 bases, with 8 bases spanning the gap. Germline-derived CDR1 and CDR2 are SGHAT and FQNNGV. Written as DNA, the CDR3 is TGTGCCAGCAGCTTAGATGGACGGTTGAACACTGAAGCTTTCTTT. This gives the protein CASSLDGRLNTEAFF.

V usage is TRBV7-9 and J usage is TRBJ2-5; perhaps TRBD2 as D (7 bases). This CDR3 comprises 14 residues. Between the trimmed V and J ends, which lost 5 bases and 5 bases, there was a span of 15 bases. Germline CDR1 and CDR2: SEHNR and FQNEAQ (reference sequence). As DNA, the CDR3 is TGTGCCAGCAGCCATTGGGGGGGCCGGGAGACCCAGTACTTC. Protein: CASSHWGGRETQYF.

This clone was counted only a few times. The J gene is TRBJ1-1, the V gene TRBV7-8, with 7 positions matching TRBD1. The J segment lost 0 bases and the V segment lost 1 base, leaving 2 bases of the junction unmatched. CDR1 is SGHVS and CDR2 is FQNEAQ in the germline V gene. The CDR3 contains 15 residues. Here the CDR3 DNA reads TGTGCCAGCAGCTTAGGACAGGGCATGAACACTGAAGCTTTCTTT. This gives the protein CASSLGQGMNTEAFF.

Turning to this clone: The sample holds other DNA sequences that translate to the same CDR3. The rearrangement links TRBV5-1 to TRBJ2-1; perhaps TRBD1 as D (6 bases). The ends were cut back, 0 bases at V and 7 bases at J, with 11 bases in the middle. The CDR3 length is 14 residues. From germline, CDR1 is SGHRS and CDR2 YFSETQ. DNA for the CDR3: TGCGCCAGCAGCTTGGTGTCAGGGGTGAATGAGCAGTTCTTC. This gives the protein CASSLVSGVNEQFF.

CDR3 bases: TGCAGCGTTGAAGACGGACAGCTGAACACTGAAGCTTTCTTT. As protein: CSVEDGQLNTEAFF. The chain links TRBV29-1 to TRBJ1-1; weak D call: TRBD1 (6 bases). Trimming shortened V by 0 bases and J by 0 bases, and 8 bases separated the two germline ends. Germline lookup yields CDR1 SQVTM and CDR2 ANQGSEA. There are 14 residues in the CDR3.

This clone counts as medium-sized. The chain carries TRBV11-3 and TRBJ1-2; 8 bases align to TRBD1. Germline loops: CDR1 SGHNT, CDR2 YENEEA. This CDR3 contains 13 residues. V lost 6 bases to trimming and J lost 7 bases; unmatched junction nucleotides: 7. CDR3 in amino acids: CASSHDRGGGYTF. CDR3 sequence (DNA): TGTGCCAGCAGTCACGACAGGGGCGGTGGCTACACCTTC.

CDR3 in amino acids: CASSFLGTALEAFF. In nucleotides, the CDR3 is TGCGCCAGCAGCTTCCTGGGGACAGCCCTTGAAGCTTTCTTT. The rearrangement uses TRBV5-1 and TRBJ1-1; 7 bases line up with TRBD1. Germline V gene lookup returns CDR1 SGHRS and CDR2 YFSETQ. The CDR3 is made up of 14 amino acids. The J segment lost 7 bases and the V segment lost 2 bases, leaving 8 bases of the junction unmatched.

This clone is a singleton in its sample. The rearrangement links TRBV2 to TRBJ1-1; D is perhaps TRBD1 (6 bases). Trimming cost V 6 bases and J 2 bases, with 10 bases left between them. Germline-derived CDR1 and CDR2 are SNHLY and FYNNEI. There are 13 residues in the CDR3. The chain's CDR3 is CASRDRVNTEAFF. CDR3 DNA: TGTGCCAGCAGGGACAGAGTAAACACTGAAGCTTTCTTT. The full variable domain, with the rest looked up from reference TRBV2 and TRBJ1-1, is EPEVTQTPSHQVTQMGQEVILRCVPISNHLYFYWYRQILGQKVEFLVSFYNNEISEKSEIFDDQFSVERPDGSNFTLKIRSTKLEDSAMYFCASRDRVNTEAFFGQGTRLTVV.

This sequence joins TRBV4-1 and TRBJ2-3, with 9 bases fitting TRBD1. CDR3 size: 16 residues. The trim removed 4 bases at V and 1 base at J, leaving 6 bases unmatched. Germline CDR1 and CDR2: MGHRA and YSYEKL. CDR3 nucleotide sequence: TGCGCCAGCAGCCCGAACAGGGGGCGAGGCACAGATACGCAGTATTTT. Translation: CASSPNRGRGTDTQYF.